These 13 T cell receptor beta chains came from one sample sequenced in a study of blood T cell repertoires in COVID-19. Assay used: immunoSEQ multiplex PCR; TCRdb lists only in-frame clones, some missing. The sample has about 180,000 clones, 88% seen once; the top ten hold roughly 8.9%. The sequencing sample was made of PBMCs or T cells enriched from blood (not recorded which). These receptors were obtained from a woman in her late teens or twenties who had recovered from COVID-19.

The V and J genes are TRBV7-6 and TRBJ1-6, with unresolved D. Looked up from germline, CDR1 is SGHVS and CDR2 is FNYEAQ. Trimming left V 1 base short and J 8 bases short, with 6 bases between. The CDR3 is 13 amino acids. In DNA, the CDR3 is TGTGCCAGCAGCTTAGTGTCGGATTCACCCCTCCACTTT. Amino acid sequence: CASSLVSDSPLHF.

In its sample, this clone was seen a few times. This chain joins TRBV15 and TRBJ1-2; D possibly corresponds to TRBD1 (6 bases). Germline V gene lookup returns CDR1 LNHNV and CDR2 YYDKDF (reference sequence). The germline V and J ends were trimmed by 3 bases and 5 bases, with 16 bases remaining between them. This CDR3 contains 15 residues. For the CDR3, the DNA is TGTGCCACCAGCAGGACTTACGGGACAACTTATGGCTACACCTTC. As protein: CATSRTYGTTYGYTF.

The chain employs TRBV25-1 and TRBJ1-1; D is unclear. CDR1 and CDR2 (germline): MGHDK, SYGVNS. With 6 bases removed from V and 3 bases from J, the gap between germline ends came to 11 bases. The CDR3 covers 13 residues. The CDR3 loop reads CASRVLEDTEAFF. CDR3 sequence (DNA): TGTGCCAGCAGAGTACTAGAGGACACTGAAGCTTTCTTT.

As DNA, the CDR3 is TGTGCCAGCAGCATTCTAACCGACGGACTAGGCAATGAGCAGTTCTTC. As protein: CASSILTDGLGNEQFF. V usage is TRBV7-2 and J usage is TRBJ2-1; 7 bases align to TRBD2. Germline V gene data show CDR1 as SGHTA and CDR2 as FQGNSA. The V segment lost 5 bases and the J segment 6 bases; nucleotides outside the gene matches: 13. This CDR3 comprises 16 residues.

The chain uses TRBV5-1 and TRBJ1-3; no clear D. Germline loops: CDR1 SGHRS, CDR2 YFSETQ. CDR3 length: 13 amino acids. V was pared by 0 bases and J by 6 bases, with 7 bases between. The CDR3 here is CASSLASENTIYF. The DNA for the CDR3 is TGCGCCAGCAGCTTGGCGAGCGAAAACACCATATATTTT.

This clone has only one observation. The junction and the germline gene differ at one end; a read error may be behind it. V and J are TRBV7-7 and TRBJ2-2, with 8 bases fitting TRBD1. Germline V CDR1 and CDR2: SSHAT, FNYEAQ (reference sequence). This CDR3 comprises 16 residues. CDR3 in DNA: TGTGCTAGCAGCTTAGGACAGGGTGGGGACACCGGGGAGCTGTTTTTT. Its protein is CASSLGQGGDTGELFF.

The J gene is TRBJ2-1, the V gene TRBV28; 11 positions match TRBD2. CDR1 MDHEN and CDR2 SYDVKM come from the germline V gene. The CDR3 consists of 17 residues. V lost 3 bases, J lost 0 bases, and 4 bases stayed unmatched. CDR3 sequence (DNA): TGTGCCAGCAGTTTCCCCACTAGCGGGGGCTCCTACAATGAGCAGTTCTTC. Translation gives CASSFPTSGGSYNEQFF.

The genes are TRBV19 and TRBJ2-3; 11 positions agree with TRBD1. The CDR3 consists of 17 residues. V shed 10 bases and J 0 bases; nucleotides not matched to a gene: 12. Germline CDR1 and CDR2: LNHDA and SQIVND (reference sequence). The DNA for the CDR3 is TGTGCCAAACAGGACAGGGGGCGCCTTTCTAGCACAGATACGCAGTATTTT. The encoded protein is CAKQDRGRLSSTDTQYF.

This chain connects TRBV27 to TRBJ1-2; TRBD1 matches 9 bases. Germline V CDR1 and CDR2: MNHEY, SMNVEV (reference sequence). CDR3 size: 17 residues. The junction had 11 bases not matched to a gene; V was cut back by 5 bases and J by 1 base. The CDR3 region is CASSPRTGETINYGYTF. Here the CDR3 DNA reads TGTGCCAGCAGTCCCCGGACAGGGGAAACAATTAACTATGGCTACACCTTC.

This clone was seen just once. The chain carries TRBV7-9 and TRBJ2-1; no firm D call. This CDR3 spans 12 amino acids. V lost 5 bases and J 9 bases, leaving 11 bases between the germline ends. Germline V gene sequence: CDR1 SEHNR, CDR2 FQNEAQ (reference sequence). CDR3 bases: TGTGCCAGCAGCCCCCCTAGTACTGAGCAGTTCTTC. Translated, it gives CASSPPSTEQFF.

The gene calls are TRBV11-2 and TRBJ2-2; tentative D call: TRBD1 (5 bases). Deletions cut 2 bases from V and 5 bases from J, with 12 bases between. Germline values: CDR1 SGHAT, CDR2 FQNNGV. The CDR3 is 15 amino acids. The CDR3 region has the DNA TGTGCCAGCAGCTTACTGCCAGGGATTACCGGGGAGCTGTTTTTT. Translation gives CASSLLPGITGELFF.

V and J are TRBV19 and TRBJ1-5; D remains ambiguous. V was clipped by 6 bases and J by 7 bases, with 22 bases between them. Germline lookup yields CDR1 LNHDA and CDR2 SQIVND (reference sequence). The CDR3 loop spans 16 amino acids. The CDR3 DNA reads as TGTGCCAGTAGCCAAAAGAGCGAAGGGTGGAGGCAGCCCCAGCATTTT. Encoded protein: CASSQKSEGWRQPQHF.

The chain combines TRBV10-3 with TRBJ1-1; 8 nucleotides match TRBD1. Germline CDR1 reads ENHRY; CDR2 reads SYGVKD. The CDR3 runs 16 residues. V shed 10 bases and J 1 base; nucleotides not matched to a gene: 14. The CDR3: CATKHTLGQGNTEAFF. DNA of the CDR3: TGTGCCACCAAACATACGCTCGGACAGGGGAACACTGAAGCTTTCTTT.